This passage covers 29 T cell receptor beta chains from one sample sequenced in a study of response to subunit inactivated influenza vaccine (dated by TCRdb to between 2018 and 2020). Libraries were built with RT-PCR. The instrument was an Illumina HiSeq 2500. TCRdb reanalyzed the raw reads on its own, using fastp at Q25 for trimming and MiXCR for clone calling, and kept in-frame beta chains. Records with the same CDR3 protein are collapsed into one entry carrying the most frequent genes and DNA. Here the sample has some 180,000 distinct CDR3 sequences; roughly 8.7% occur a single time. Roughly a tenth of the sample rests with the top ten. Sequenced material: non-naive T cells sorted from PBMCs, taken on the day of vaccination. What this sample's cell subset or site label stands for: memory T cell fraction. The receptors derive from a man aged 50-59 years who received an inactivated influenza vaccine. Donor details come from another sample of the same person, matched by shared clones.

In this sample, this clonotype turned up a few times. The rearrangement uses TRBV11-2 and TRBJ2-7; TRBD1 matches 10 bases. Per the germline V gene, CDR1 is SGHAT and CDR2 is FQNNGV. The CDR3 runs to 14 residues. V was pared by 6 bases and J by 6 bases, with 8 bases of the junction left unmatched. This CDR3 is CASRRTGGDSEQYF. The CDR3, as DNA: TGTGCCAGCAGGAGGACAGGGGGTGACTCCGAGCAGTACTTC.

The CDR3 is CASGWGLAGVYNEQFF. CDR3 coding DNA: TGTGCCAGCGGCTGGGGACTAGCGGGGGTATACAATGAGCAGTTCTTC. V usage is TRBV2 and J usage is TRBJ2-1, with 14 positions matching TRBD2. Looked up from germline, CDR1 is SNHLY and CDR2 is FYNNEI. This CDR3 has 16 residues. Unmatched junction bases numbered 7, after V lost 8 bases and J lost 4 bases.

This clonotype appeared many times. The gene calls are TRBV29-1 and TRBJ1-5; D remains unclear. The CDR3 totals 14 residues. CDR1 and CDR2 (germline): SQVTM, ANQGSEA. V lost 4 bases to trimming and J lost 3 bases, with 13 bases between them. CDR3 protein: CSVAAAANNQPQHF. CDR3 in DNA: TGCAGCGTTGCGGCCGCGGCCAACAATCAGCCCCAGCATTTT.

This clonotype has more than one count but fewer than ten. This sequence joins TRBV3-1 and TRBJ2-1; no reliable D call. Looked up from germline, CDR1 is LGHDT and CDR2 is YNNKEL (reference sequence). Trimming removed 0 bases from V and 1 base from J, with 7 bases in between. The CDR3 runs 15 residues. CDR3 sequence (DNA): TGTGCCAGCAGCCAAGAGTACAGTTCCTACAATGAGCAGTTCTTC. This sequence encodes CASSQEYSSYNEQFF.

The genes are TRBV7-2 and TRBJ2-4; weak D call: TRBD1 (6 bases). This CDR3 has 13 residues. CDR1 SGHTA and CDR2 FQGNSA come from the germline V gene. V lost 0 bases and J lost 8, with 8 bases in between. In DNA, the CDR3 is TGTGCCAGCAGCTTAGCCAGGGGTTACATTCAGTACTTC. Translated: CASSLARGYIQYF.

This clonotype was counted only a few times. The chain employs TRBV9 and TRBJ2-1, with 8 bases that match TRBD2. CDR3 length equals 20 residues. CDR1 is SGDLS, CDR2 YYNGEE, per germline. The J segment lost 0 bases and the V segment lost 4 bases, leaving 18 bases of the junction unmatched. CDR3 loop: CASSPTGTSLLGSSYNEQFF. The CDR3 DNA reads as TGTGCCAGCAGCCCCACCGGGACTAGTCTGCTAGGTTCCTCCTACAATGAGCAGTTCTTC.

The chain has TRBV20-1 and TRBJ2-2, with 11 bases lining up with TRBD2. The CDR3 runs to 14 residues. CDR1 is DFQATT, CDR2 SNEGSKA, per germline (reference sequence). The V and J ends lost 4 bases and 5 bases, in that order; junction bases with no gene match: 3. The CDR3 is CSATLAGATGELFF. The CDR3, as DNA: TGCAGTGCTACACTAGCGGGGGCGACCGGGGAGCTGTTTTTT.

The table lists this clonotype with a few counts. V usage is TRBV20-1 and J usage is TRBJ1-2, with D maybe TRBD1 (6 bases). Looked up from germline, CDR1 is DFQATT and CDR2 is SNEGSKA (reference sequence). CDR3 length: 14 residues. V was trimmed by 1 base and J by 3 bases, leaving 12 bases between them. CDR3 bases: TGCAGTGCTAGAGCAGGGGTTTTTTACTATGGCTACACCTTC. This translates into CSARAGVFYYGYTF.

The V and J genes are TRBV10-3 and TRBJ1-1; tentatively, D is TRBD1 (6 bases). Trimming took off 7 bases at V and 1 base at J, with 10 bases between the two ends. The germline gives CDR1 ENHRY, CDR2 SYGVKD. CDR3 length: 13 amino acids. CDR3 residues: CAITPGQNTEAFF. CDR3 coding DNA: TGTGCCATCACCCCGGGACAGAACACTGAAGCTTTCTTT.

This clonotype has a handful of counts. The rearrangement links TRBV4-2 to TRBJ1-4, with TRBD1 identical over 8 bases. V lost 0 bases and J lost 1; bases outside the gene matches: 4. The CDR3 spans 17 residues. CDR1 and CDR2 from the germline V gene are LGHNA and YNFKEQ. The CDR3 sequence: CASSQEGDRRTNEKLFF. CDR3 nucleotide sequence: TGTGCCAGCAGCCAAGAGGGGGACAGGAGAACTAATGAAAAACTGTTTTTT.

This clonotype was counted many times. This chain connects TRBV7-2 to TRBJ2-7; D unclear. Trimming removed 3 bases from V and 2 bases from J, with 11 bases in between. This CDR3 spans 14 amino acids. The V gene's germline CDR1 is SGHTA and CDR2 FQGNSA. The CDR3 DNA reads TGTGCCAGCAGCTTCCCCCCTCAAACCTACGAGCAGTACTTC. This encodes CASSFPPQTYEQYF.

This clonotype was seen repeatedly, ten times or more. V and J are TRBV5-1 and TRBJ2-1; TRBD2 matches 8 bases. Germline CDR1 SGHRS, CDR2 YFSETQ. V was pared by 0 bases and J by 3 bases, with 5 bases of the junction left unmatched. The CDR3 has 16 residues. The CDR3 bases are TGCGCCAGCAGCTTGGGCGGGGGGTCCGTCTACAATGAGCAGTTCTTC. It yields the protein CASSLGGGSVYNEQFF.

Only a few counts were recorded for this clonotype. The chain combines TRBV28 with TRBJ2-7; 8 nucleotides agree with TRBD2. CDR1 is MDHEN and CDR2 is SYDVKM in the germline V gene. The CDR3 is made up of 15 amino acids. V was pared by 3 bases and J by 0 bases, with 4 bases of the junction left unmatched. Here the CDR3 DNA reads TGTGCCAGCAGTTTCACTAGCGGAAGCTCCTACGAGCAGTACTTC. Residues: CASSFTSGSSYEQYF.

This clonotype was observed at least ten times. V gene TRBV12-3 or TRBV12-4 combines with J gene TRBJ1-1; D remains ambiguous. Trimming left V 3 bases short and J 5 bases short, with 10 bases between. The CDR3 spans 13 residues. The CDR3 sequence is CASSFQAATEAFF. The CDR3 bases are TGTGCCAGCAGTTTCCAGGCAGCAACTGAAGCTTTCTTT.

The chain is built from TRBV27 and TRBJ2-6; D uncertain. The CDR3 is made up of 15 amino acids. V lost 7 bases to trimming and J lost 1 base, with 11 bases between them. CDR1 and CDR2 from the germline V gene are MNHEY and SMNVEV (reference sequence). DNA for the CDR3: TGTGCCAGCACACGTCTGTCTTCTGGGGCCAACGTCCTGACTTTC. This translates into CASTRLSSGANVLTF. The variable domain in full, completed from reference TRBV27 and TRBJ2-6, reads EAQVTQNPRYLITVTGKKLTVTCSQNMNHEYMSWYRQDPGLGLRQIYYSMNVEVTDKGDVPEGYKVSRKEKRNFPLILESPSPNQTSLYFCASTRLSSGANVLTFGAGSRLTVL.

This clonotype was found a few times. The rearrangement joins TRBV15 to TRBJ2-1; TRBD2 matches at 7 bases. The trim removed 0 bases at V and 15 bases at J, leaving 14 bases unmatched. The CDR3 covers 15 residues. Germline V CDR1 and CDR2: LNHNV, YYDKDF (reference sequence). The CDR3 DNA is TGTGCCACCAGCAGAGATCGCACGGGCACGACTAGCCCGTTCTTC. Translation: CATSRDRTGTTSPFF. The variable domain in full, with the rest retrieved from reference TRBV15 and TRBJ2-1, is DAMVIQNPRYQVTQFGKPVTLSCSQTLNHNVMYWYQQKSSQAPKLLFHYYDKDFNNEADTPDNFQSRRPNTSFCFLDIRSPGLGDTAMYLCATSRDRTGTTSPFFGPGTRLTVL.

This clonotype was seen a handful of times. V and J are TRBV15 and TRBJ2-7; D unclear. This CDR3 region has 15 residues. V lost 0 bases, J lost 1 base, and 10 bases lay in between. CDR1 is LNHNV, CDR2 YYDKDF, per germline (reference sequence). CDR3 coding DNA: TGTGCCACCAGCAGAGATCCTGGGCAGTCCTACGAGCAGTACTTC. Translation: CATSRDPGQSYEQYF. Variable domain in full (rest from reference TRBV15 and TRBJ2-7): DAMVIQNPRYQVTQFGKPVTLSCSQTLNHNVMYWYQQKSSQAPKLLFHYYDKDFNNEADTPDNFQSRRPNTSFCFLDIRSPGLGDTAMYLCATSRDPGQSYEQYFGPGTRLTVT.

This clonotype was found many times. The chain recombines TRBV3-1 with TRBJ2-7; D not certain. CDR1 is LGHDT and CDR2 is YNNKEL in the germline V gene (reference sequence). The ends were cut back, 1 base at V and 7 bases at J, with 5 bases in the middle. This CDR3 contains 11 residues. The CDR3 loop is CASSQVNEQYF. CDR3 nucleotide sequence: TGTGCCAGCAGCCAAGTTAATGAGCAGTACTTC.

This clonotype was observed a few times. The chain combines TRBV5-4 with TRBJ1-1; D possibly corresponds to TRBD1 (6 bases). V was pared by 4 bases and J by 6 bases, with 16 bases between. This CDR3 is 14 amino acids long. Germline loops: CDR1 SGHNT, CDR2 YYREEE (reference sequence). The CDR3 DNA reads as TGTGCCAGCAGCGCCTCACAGGGTATCGCTGAAGCTTTCTTT. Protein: CASSASQGIAEAFF. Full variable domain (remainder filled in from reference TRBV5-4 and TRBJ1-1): ETGVTQSPTHLIKTRGQQVTLRCSSQSGHNTVSWYQQALGQGPQFIFQYYREEENGRGNFPPRFSGLQFPNYSSELNVNALELDDSALYLCASSASQGIAEAFFGQGTRLTVV.

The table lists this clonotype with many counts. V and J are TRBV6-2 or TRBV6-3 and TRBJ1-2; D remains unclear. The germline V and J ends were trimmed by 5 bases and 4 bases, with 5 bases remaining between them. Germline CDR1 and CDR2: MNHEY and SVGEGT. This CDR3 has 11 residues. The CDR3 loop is CASSHTYGYTF. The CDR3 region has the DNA TGTGCCAGCAGTCATACCTATGGCTACACCTTC.

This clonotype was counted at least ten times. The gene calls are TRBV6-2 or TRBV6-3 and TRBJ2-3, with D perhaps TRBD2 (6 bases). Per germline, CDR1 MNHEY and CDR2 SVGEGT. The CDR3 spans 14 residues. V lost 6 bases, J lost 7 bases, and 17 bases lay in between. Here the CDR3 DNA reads TGTGCCAGCAGCCAAGGACGGAGGGCACATACGCAGTATTTT. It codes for CASSQGRRAHTQYF.

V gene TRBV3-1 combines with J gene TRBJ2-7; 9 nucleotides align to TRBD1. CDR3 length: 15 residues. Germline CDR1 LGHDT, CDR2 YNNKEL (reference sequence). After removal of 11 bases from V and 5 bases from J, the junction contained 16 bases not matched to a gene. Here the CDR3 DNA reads TGTGCCTCCTGCCATACAGGACAGGGGAACAACGAGCAGTACTTC. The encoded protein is CASCHTGQGNNEQYF.

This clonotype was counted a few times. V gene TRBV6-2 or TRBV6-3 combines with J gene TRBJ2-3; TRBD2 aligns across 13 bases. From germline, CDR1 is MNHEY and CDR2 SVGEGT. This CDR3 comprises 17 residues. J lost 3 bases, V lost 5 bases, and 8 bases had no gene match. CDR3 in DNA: TGTGCCAGCAGTCCAGGTTCGACTAGCGGGGGGACAGATACGCAGTATTTT. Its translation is CASSPGSTSGGTDTQYF.

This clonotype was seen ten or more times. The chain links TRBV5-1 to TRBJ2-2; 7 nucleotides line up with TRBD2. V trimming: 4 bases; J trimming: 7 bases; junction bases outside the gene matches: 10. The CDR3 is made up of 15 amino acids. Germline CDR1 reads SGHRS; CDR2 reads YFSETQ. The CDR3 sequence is CASSTGTNSVGELFF. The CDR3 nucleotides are TGCGCCAGCAGCACCGGGACTAACAGTGTCGGGGAGCTGTTTTTT.

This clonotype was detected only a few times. The CDR3 region has the DNA TGTGCCAGCAGCCGAGGACTAGCGGGAGCTGGGAGATCATGGACAGATACGCAGTATTTT. This codes for CASSRGLAGAGRSWTDTQYF. The rearrangement joins TRBV11-1 to TRBJ2-3, with 13 bases aligning to TRBD2. CDR3 size: 20 residues. After removal of 5 bases from V and 3 bases from J, the junction contained 17 bases not matched to a gene. Germline CDR1 reads SGHAT; CDR2 reads FQDESV (reference sequence).

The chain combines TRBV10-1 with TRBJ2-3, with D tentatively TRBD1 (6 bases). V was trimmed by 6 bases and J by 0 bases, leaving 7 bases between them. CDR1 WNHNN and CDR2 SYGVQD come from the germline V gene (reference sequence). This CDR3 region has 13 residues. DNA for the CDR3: TGCGCCAGCAGGAGGGGGAGCACAGATACGCAGTATTTT. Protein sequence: CASRRGSTDTQYF.

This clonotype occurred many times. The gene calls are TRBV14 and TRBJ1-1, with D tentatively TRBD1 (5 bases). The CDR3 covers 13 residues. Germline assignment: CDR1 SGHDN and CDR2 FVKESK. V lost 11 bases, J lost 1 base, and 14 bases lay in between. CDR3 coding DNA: TGTGCCTCTACGGTCGGACAGAACACTGAAGCTTTCTTT. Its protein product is CASTVGQNTEAFF. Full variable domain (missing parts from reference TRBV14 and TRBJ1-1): EAGVTQFPSHSVIEKGQTVTLRCDPISGHDNLYWYRRVMGKEIKFLLHFVKESKQDESGMPNNRFLAERTGGTYSTLKVQPAELEDSGVYFCASTVGQNTEAFFGQGTRLTVV.

CDR3 bases: TGTGCCAGCAAACTACGGGCACAGGGGTACTATGGCTACACCTTC. This translates into CASKLRAQGYYGYTF. This rearrangement joins TRBV28 to TRBJ1-2, with 7 nucleotides matching TRBD1. Looked up from germline, CDR1 is MDHEN and CDR2 is SYDVKM. The CDR3 has 15 amino acids. V was pared by 7 bases and J by 3 bases, with 11 bases of the junction left unmatched.

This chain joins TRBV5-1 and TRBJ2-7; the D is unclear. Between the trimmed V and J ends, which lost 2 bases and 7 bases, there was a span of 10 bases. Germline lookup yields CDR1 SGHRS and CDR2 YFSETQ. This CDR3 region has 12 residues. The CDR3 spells CASSLVPSEQYF. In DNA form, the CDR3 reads TGCGCCAGCAGCTTAGTCCCATCGGAGCAGTACTTC.